The T cell receptor beta chain under discussion was sequenced for a study of human T cells and chemical hapten exposure. Whole-study results and caveats: Controls had significantly fewer large CDR3 similarity clusters than were formed by expanded TCRs.

In this sample, this clonotype turned up many times. Antigen specificity is unknown. The CDR3 is 18 residues long. Germline CDR1 is MNHEY and CDR2 is SVGEGT. V lost 0 bases to trimming and J lost 3 bases; unmatched junction nucleotides: 13. Noted time point: patch test 2, 6 weeks after DPC sensitization. Treatment defined: therapeutic diphenylcyclopropenone sensitization with weekly scalp DPC. Alopecia patients, 18 to 70 years old and DPC-suitable, served as donors. The total RNA was obtained from whole blood that was not fractionated. One entry per CDR3 protein results from TCRdb running MiXCR on the RACE reads. The sample records some 90,000 distinct CDR3 sequences, about an eighth being singletons.

This sequence was found in a woman aged 40 to 50 with alopecia areata. Some clones in this sample may be carry-over from other donors' samples. The sample was whole blood, taken in connection with sensitization to the hapten diphenylcyclopropenone (DPC). The chain employs TRBV6-2 or TRBV6-3 and TRBJ2-7, with 8 nucleotides matching TRBD2. The CDR3, as DNA: TGTGCCAGCAGTTACTCAGGGACCCTAGCGGGTGACCACTACGAGCAGTACTTC. It codes for CASSYSGTLAGDHYEQYF.